These 12 T cell receptor beta chains share one sample of origin, sequenced in a study of identical twins. Using its own MiXCR run on the 5' RACE reads, TCRdb lists one record per CDR3 protein. The sample consists of 1.5 million to 2 million distinct CDR3 sequences, around a third of them appearing once. The sequenced sample was cord blood. The receptors here all came from a newborn girl in good health.

Note on this clonotype: A much larger clone lies a single base off, so this may be a read error. The CDR3 loop reads CASSPRLRGASYGYTF. The DNA of the CDR3 is TGTGCCAGCTCACCTAGGCTGCGGGGGGCAAGCTATGGCTACACCTTC. The V and J genes are TRBV18 and TRBJ1-2, with a tentative D call TRBD1 (6 bases). The germline gives CDR1 KGHSH, CDR2 LQKENI. V lost 3 bases and J lost 4, with 18 bases in between. CDR3 length: 16 amino acids.

The rearrangement links TRBV5-1 to TRBJ2-1; 7 bases match TRBD1. CDR3 length equals 15 residues. Germline CDR1 is SGHRS and CDR2 is YFSETQ. Unmatched junction bases numbered 9, after V lost 4 bases and J lost 5 bases. The CDR3 DNA reads TGCGCCAGCAGCAAGGGACAGACCTTACACAATGAGCAGTTCTTC. This sequence encodes CASSKGQTLHNEQFF.

This clonotype occurred a few times. The chain is built from TRBV20-1 and TRBJ1-2; D is unresolved. Germline V gene lookup returns CDR1 DFQATT and CDR2 SNEGSKA (reference sequence). Trimming pared 2 bases from V and 0 bases from J, leaving 10 bases between. The length of the CDR3 is 14 residues. CDR3 amino acids: CSARTNSPNYGYTF. Written as DNA, the CDR3 is TGCAGTGCTAGAACAAACAGTCCTAACTATGGCTACACCTTC.

This clonotype appeared a few times. The chain recombines TRBV14 with TRBJ1-6, with D maybe TRBD1 (5 bases). The CDR3 contains 14 residues. Trimming took 2 bases from V and 7 from J, leaving 9 bases between them. The germline V gene encodes CDR1 SGHDN and CDR2 FVKESK. The DNA of the CDR3 is TGTGCCAGCAGCCAAAGTCGACAGAATTCACCCCTCCACTTT. It is translated as CASSQSRQNSPLHF. Combining the CDR3 with reference TRBV14 and TRBJ1-6 gives the whole variable domain EAGVTQFPSHSVIEKGQTVTLRCDPISGHDNLYWYRRVMGKEIKFLLHFVKESKQDESGMPNNRFLAERTGGTYSTLKVQPAELEDSGVYFCASSQSRQNSPLHFGNGTRLTVT.

The chain has TRBV5-1 and TRBJ2-3; D not resolved. The germline V gene has CDR1 SGHRS and CDR2 YFSETQ. Trimming took off 1 base at V and 2 bases at J, with 11 bases between the two ends. The CDR3 is 15 residues long. CDR3 nucleotide sequence: TGCGCCAGCAGCTTGATCCCAGGCTTCACAGATACGCAGTATTTT. Its protein product is CASSLIPGFTDTQYF.

This clonotype was seen a few times. The V and J genes are TRBV9 and TRBJ2-3; the D gene is possibly TRBD2 (5 bases). Germline V gene data show CDR1 as SGDLS and CDR2 as YYNGEE. The CDR3 sequence is 15 residues long. The germline V and J ends were trimmed by 0 bases and 1 base, with 9 bases remaining between them. The CDR3 bases are TGTGCCAGCAGCGTAGCGGTAGCGCGCACAGATACGCAGTATTTT. Protein product: CASSVAVARTDTQYF.

The chain links TRBV20-1 to TRBJ1-6; 8 nucleotides line up with TRBD1. The germline V gene encodes CDR1 DFQATT and CDR2 SNEGSKA (reference sequence). This CDR3 comprises 14 residues. Losses at the gene ends were 7 bases for V and 2 bases for J; bases not matched to a gene: 4. CDR3 coding DNA: TGCAGTGGGAGGGGACAGGCCTATAATTCACCCCTCCACTTT. This encodes CSGRGQAYNSPLHF.

The genes are TRBV13 and TRBJ1-1; 8 bases map to TRBD1. Looked up from germline, CDR1 is PRHDT and CDR2 is FYEKMQ (reference sequence). This CDR3 is built from 14 residues. V lost 6 bases, J lost 3 bases, and 6 bases stayed unmatched. CDR3 nucleotide sequence: TGTGCCAGCAGACAGACAGGGGCGGACACTGAAGCTTTCTTT. Translated, it gives CASRQTGADTEAFF.

The genes are TRBV10-3 and TRBJ2-2, with D hard to call. CDR1 is ENHRY, CDR2 SYGVKD, per germline. This CDR3 spans 13 amino acids. V was cut by 7 bases and J by 2 bases, with 8 bases left in between. CDR3 residues: CAIKGLNTGELFF. CDR3 sequence (DNA): TGTGCCATCAAAGGGCTTAACACCGGGGAGCTGTTTTTT.

The chain carries TRBV2 and TRBJ2-1; the match to TRBD2 covers 8 bases. The CDR3 is 15 residues long. CDR1 is SNHLY and CDR2 is FYNNEI in the germline V gene. V dropped 3 bases and J dropped 5; count of bases not matched to a gene: 6. The CDR3 region is CASSESGREDNEQFF. As DNA, the CDR3 is TGTGCCAGCAGTGAGAGCGGGAGAGAGGACAATGAGCAGTTCTTC.

The chain combines TRBV6-5 with TRBJ2-1; D tentatively reads TRBD1 or TRBD2 (5 bases each). Germline CDR1 MNHEY, CDR2 SVGAGI. Trimming left V 6 bases short and J 6 bases short, with 21 bases between. This CDR3 is 16 amino acids long. The CDR3 loop is CASSDSRLHGGNEQFF. The CDR3, as DNA: TGTGCCAGCAGCGACTCCAGGCTCCATGGGGGCAATGAGCAGTTCTTC.

Points on this clonotype: A far larger clone differs by one base, so this is likely a read error. This chain connects TRBV12-3 or TRBV12-4 to TRBJ2-6, with D possibly TRBD1 on 5 matching bases. This CDR3 has 15 residues. The chain's CDR3 is CASSLGHSGAYVLTF. Written as DNA, the CDR3 is TGTGCCAGCAGTTTAGGACACTCTGGGGCCTACGTCCTGACTTTC.